Below are 27 T cell receptor beta chains sequenced from a single sample in a study of T cells in tuberculosis. Data came from immunoSEQ multiplex PCR; TCRdb stores just in-frame clones and leaves some out. The sample lists about 40,000 clones, 94% occurring once. The time point was: new active TB diagnosis, blood taken before or within 7 days of starting treatment. Material: PBMCs, obtained at tuberculosis diagnosis. These receptors were collected from an adult with tuberculosis.

This chain uses TRBV5-1 with TRBJ1-6; TRBD1 matches 8 bases. Per germline, CDR1 SGHRS and CDR2 YFSETQ. Trimming at V came to 0 bases and at J to 9 bases, leaving 8 bases not matched to a gene. This CDR3 spans 16 amino acids. The DNA for the CDR3 is TGCGCCAGCAGCTTGGAAGCAGGGGGCTCGGGTTCACCCCTCCACTTT. It yields the protein CASSLEAGGSGSPLHF.

The chain joins TRBV27 to TRBJ2-2; the match to TRBD2 covers 10 bases. Per germline, CDR1 MNHEY and CDR2 SMNVEV (reference sequence). V lost 5 bases to trimming and J lost 5 bases; unmatched junction nucleotides: 8. The CDR3 has 16 residues. The CDR3 coding sequence is TGTGCCAGCAGTCGTCTAGCGGGGGCCTCTACCGGGGAGCTGTTTTTT. Residues: CASSRLAGASTGELFF.

The genes are TRBV28 and TRBJ1-2, with a possible D match to TRBD1 (6 bases). The CDR3 runs 14 residues. Germline lookup yields CDR1 MDHEN and CDR2 SYDVKM. Between the trimmed V and J ends, which lost 1 base and 3 bases, there was a span of 9 bases. CDR3 DNA sequence: TGTGCCAGCAGTTTATATAGACAGGACTATGGCTACACCTTC. As protein: CASSLYRQDYGYTF.

The rearrangement uses TRBV5-5 and TRBJ1-1; a possible D gene is TRBD1 (5 bases). V lost 5 bases and J 8 bases, leaving 16 bases between the germline ends. The CDR3 sequence is 13 residues long. Germline CDR1 and CDR2: SGHKS and YYEKEE (reference sequence). The DNA for the CDR3 is TGTGCCAGCAGGGTAGTCGACAGACCCGAAGCTTTCTTT. Translation gives CASRVVDRPEAFF.

The rearrangement joins TRBV7-9 to TRBJ1-1; 8 bases line up with TRBD1. The germline CDR1 and CDR2 sequences are SEHNR and FQNEAQ (reference sequence). This CDR3 has 14 residues. The J segment lost 6 bases and the V segment lost 4 bases, leaving 7 bases of the junction unmatched. The CDR3 protein is CASSSQGTGAEAFF. The CDR3 DNA follows: TGTGCCAGCAGCTCACAGGGGACAGGCGCTGAAGCTTTCTTT.

This sequence joins TRBV29-1 and TRBJ1-4, with 8 bases matching TRBD1. V lost 3 bases and J lost 4; bases outside the gene matches: 7. CDR3 length equals 15 residues. Germline values: CDR1 SQVTM, CDR2 ANQGSEA. As DNA, the CDR3 is TGCAGCGTTGAGGCTGGACAGGGATTTAATGAAAAACTGTTTTTT. Residues: CSVEAGQGFNEKLFF.

This chain uses TRBV6-6 with TRBJ1-6, with unresolved D. Trimming took off 6 bases at V and 8 bases at J, with 14 bases between the two ends. Per germline, CDR1 MNHNY and CDR2 SVGAGI (reference sequence). The CDR3 is 14 amino acids. The CDR3 loop reads CASRQTRTDSPLHF. The CDR3 DNA is TGTGCCAGCAGACAGACACGAACCGATTCACCCCTCCACTTT.

This clone was seen more than once but under ten times. This chain connects TRBV4-1 to TRBJ1-1; a weak D match, TRBD1 (6 bases). Per germline, CDR1 MGHRA and CDR2 YSYEKL. The CDR3 loop spans 16 amino acids. The V end was cut by 0 bases, the J end by 0 bases, with 11 bases between. CDR3 loop: CASSQEVAGVNTEAFF. The CDR3 DNA follows: TGCGCCAGCAGCCAAGAGGTCGCAGGGGTGAACACTGAAGCTTTCTTT.

In its sample, this clone was seen once. The V gene is TRBV18, the J gene TRBJ1-1, with D perhaps TRBD1 (5 bases). CDR1 and CDR2 (germline): KGHSH, LQKENI. The CDR3 is 13 residues long. Trimming removed 2 bases from V and 1 base from J, with 5 bases in between. The CDR3 reads CASSPTGNTEAFF. The CDR3 DNA reads as TGTGCCAGCTCACCAACAGGGAACACTGAAGCTTTCTTT.

The chain carries TRBV6-4 and TRBJ2-3; 7 bases line up with TRBD1. The germline gives CDR1 MRHNA, CDR2 SNTAGT. Trimming removed 0 bases from V and 0 bases from J; junction bases left unmatched: 0. The CDR3 is 15 residues long. This CDR3 reads CASSDSQGSTDTQYF. The CDR3 DNA reads as TGTGCCAGCAGTGACTCACAGGGGAGCACAGATACGCAGTATTTT.

The chain combines TRBV9 with TRBJ2-3, with D tentatively TRBD2 (5 bases). The V and J ends lost 0 bases and 5 bases respectively, with 10 bases between them. The CDR3 loop spans 14 amino acids. CDR1 SGDLS and CDR2 YYNGEE come from the germline V gene. In nucleotides, the CDR3 is TGTGCCAGCAGCGTAGAGAGGGCCGTAGATACGCAGTATTTT. The encoded protein is CASSVERAVDTQYF.

The sample holds one count of this clone. The CDR3 loop reads CASSPPNNRRGTEAFF. DNA of the CDR3: TGTGCCAGCTCACCCCCCAACAACCGTCGGGGCACTGAAGCTTTCTTT. J is TRBJ1-1 and V is TRBV18; D remains unclear. Per germline, CDR1 KGHSH and CDR2 LQKENI. The CDR3 has 16 residues. Trimming took off 3 bases at V and 4 bases at J, with 18 bases between the two ends. Full variable domain (remainder filled in from reference TRBV18 and TRBJ1-1): NAGVMQNPRHLVRRRGQEARLRCSPMKGHSHVYWYRQLPEEGLKFMVYLQKENIIDESGMPKERFSAEFPKEGPSILRIQQVVRGDSAAYFCASSPPNNRRGTEAFFGQGTRLTVV.

The chain couples TRBV7-3 to TRBJ1-2, with D uncertain. V was trimmed by 2 bases and J by 2 bases, leaving 6 bases between them. The germline gives CDR1 SGHTA, CDR2 FQGTGA. CDR3 length: 13 residues. CDR3 coding DNA: TGTGCCAGCAGCTTAGGTAGAAACTATGGCTACACCTTC. Residues: CASSLGRNYGYTF.

This rearrangement joins TRBV6-1 to TRBJ2-5; D gene uncertain. V lost 1 base, J lost 6 bases, and 12 bases lay in between. This CDR3 has 14 amino acids. Germline values: CDR1 MNHNS, CDR2 SASEGT. CDR3 sequence: CASSEDTLKKTQYF. CDR3 nucleotides: TGTGCCAGCAGTGAAGATACCCTAAAGAAGACCCAGTACTTC.

J is TRBJ2-1 and V is TRBV5-1, with TRBD2 matching 7 bases. J lost 15 bases, V lost 0 bases, and 12 bases had no gene match. The germline V gene encodes CDR1 SGHRS and CDR2 YFSETQ. The CDR3 sequence is 14 residues long. The CDR3 region is CASSLAGTISPGFF. The CDR3 DNA sequence: TGCGCCAGCAGCTTGGCCGGGACTATATCGCCGGGGTTCTTC.

The gene calls are TRBV12-5 and TRBJ1-2; 8 bases align to TRBD1. Germline V gives CDR1 LGHNT, CDR2 FRNRAP. This CDR3 region has 18 residues. The J segment lost 0 bases and the V segment lost 2 bases, leaving 11 bases of the junction unmatched. The CDR3 region has the DNA TGTGCTAGTGGTTTGAGGACAGGGAGGCGTCCCGCTAACTATGGCTACACCTTC. Translated, it gives CASGLRTGRRPANYGYTF.

This clone is a singleton in its sample. The V call is TRBV27, the J call TRBJ1-5, with no clear D. The CDR3 is made up of 13 amino acids. From germline, CDR1 is MNHEY and CDR2 SMNVEV (reference sequence). Trimming left V 3 bases short and J 5 bases short, with 8 bases between. In DNA form, the CDR3 reads TGTGCCAGCAGTTTTGGGCAGGATCAGCCCCAGCATTTT. It translates to CASSFGQDQPQHF.

This clone was counted a single time. The chain couples TRBV18 to TRBJ1-5, with 8 bases lining up with TRBD1. Trimming cost V 5 bases and J 7 bases; bases outside gene matches: 10. CDR1 and CDR2 (germline): KGHSH, LQKENI. This CDR3 contains 15 residues. CDR3 sequence reads: CASSGGRTGNQPQHF. CDR3 nucleotide sequence: TGTGCCAGCTCAGGGGGCCGGACAGGGAACCAGCCCCAGCATTTT. Using reference TRBV18 and TRBJ1-5 for the parts outside the CDR3, the full variable domain is NAGVMQNPRHLVRRRGQEARLRCSPMKGHSHVYWYRQLPEEGLKFMVYLQKENIIDESGMPKERFSAEFPKEGPSILRIQQVVRGDSAAYFCASSGGRTGNQPQHFGDGTRLSIL.

This chain links TRBV7-3 with TRBJ2-1, with D possibly TRBD1 on 6 matching bases. The CDR3 contains 14 residues. Between the trimmed V and J ends, which lost 2 bases and 7 bases, there was a span of 12 bases. Germline V gives CDR1 SGHTA, CDR2 FQGTGA. The CDR3 is CASSLGRGINEQFF. The CDR3 nucleotides read TGTGCCAGCAGCTTAGGCAGGGGAATAAATGAGCAGTTCTTC.

The rearrangement links TRBV5-6 to TRBJ1-2, with D possibly matching TRBD1 (6 bases). CDR3 length: 14 amino acids. Between the trimmed V and J ends, which lost 2 bases and 6 bases, there was a span of 14 bases. Germline CDR1 and CDR2: SGHDT and YYEEEE. CDR3 bases: TGTGCCAGCAGCTTAGTTGGGGGCCGTCATGGCTACACCTTC. Translating it yields CASSLVGGRHGYTF.

This clone came up once. The rearrangement joins TRBV11-2 to TRBJ2-7, with 8 bases aligning to TRBD1. V gave up 1 base and J gave up 2 bases; unmatched junction bases: 16. Germline V gene lookup returns CDR1 SGHAT and CDR2 FQNNGV. This CDR3 contains 19 residues. The CDR3, as DNA: TGTGCCAGCAGCTTAGTAAACCCGGGACAGGACCATCTTCCCTACGAGCAGTACTTC. This sequence encodes CASSLVNPGQDHLPYEQYF.

The genes are TRBV27 and TRBJ2-7, with unresolved D. This CDR3 has 16 amino acids. From germline, CDR1 is MNHEY and CDR2 SMNVEV (reference sequence). V gave up 2 bases and J gave up 1 base, with 15 bases separating them. This chain's CDR3 is CASSLGGVLHSYEQYF. DNA of the CDR3: TGTGCCAGCAGTTTAGGTGGAGTCCTCCATTCCTACGAGCAGTACTTC.

The chain links TRBV7-6 to TRBJ2-6; TRBD1 is a possible D gene (5 bases). V lost 4 bases, J lost 1 base, and 14 bases lay in between. This CDR3 has 17 amino acids. Germline CDR1 is SGHVS and CDR2 is FNYEAQ. CDR3 coding DNA: TGTGCCAGCAGCTCATATCAGGGAAGGTCTGGGGCCAACGTCCTGACTTTC. The encoded protein is CASSSYQGRSGANVLTF.

The chain recombines TRBV6-6 with TRBJ2-1, with 8 bases identical to TRBD1. J gave up 8 bases and V 2 bases, and 5 bases lay outside the gene matches. Germline assignment: CDR1 MNHNY and CDR2 SVGAGI (reference sequence). This CDR3 has 14 amino acids. Written as DNA, the CDR3 is TGTGCCAGCAGTTACATCCAGGGGGCCGATGAGCAGTTCTTC. Its translation is CASSYIQGADEQFF.

The gene calls are TRBV7-2 and TRBJ2-1; possibly TRBD2 for D (5 bases). CDR3 length equals 15 residues. V was trimmed by 0 bases and J by 5 bases, leaving 11 bases between them. Germline V CDR1 and CDR2: SGHTA, FQGNSA. The CDR3, as DNA: TGTGCCAGCAGCTTAGCGTCATTGAGGGACAATGAGCAGTTCTTC. This translates into CASSLASLRDNEQFF.

V and J are TRBV6-6 and TRBJ2-2; the match to TRBD1 covers 7 bases. The CDR3 consists of 14 residues. Germline V gene data show CDR1 as MNHNY and CDR2 as SVGAGI (reference sequence). V shed 4 bases, J shed 3 bases, and the junction held 2 bases outside the gene matches. The CDR3: CASSFTGDTGELFF. The CDR3 DNA is TGTGCCAGCAGTTTTACAGGGGACACCGGGGAGCTGTTTTTT.

The chain employs TRBV5-8 and TRBJ2-3, with 10 bases identical to TRBD1. The CDR3 covers 15 residues. V lost 4 bases to trimming and J lost 4 bases; unmatched junction nucleotides: 6. Germline assignment: CDR1 SGHTS and CDR2 YDEGEE. The CDR3 DNA follows: TGTGCCAGCAGCCCGACAGGGGGCGTCTCAGATACGCAGTATTTT. Translation: CASSPTGGVSDTQYF.